This T cell receptor (beta chain) emerged from a study of identifying expanded T cells in peripheral blood. The study, taken as a whole, reports: Across healthy donors, higher total template counts meant significantly greater approximately 2-week count variance. Roughly 1.2 clones differed between technical replicates, versus approximately 17 and 20 over time.

Germline V lookup: CDR1 MNHEY, CDR2 SMNVEV (reference sequence). The CDR3 contains 14 residues. The V gene end was trimmed by 3 bases and the J gene end by 1 base; junction bases not matched to a gene: 3. On this clone itself: The antigen is not known.

Repertoires were generated with immunoSEQ multiplex PCR, while TCRdb's copy carries only in-frame clones and drops some. The data hold about 110,000 clones, with roughly 90% observed a single time. No infections or other immune events were documented during collection. Sequencing used blood. This clonotype was sampled from a person aged 18 to 75 in good health. The chain is built from TRBV27 and TRBJ2-7; 7 nucleotides align to TRBD2. The DNA of the CDR3 is TGTGCCAGCAGTTTCGCGGGAGTATCCTACGAGCAGTACTTC. Its protein is CASSFAGVSYEQYF.